One sample yielded the 27 T cell receptor beta chains listed below, sequenced in a study of blood T cell repertoires in COVID-19. The table came from immunoSEQ multiplex PCR; TCRdb's copy has only in-frame clones and leaves some out. The table records under 300,000 clones, roughly 81% of them present only once. The sequenced sample consisted of PBMCs or T cells enriched from blood (not recorded which). These receptors all stem from a woman aged 45 to 65 who had been exposed to COVID-19.

The rearrangement uses TRBV5-4 and TRBJ2-6; 7 positions match TRBD1. V shed 1 base, J shed 1 base, and the junction held 8 bases outside the gene matches. The germline CDR1 and CDR2 sequences are SGHNT and YYREEE (reference sequence). The CDR3 runs 18 residues. The CDR3 protein is CASSLKGQVPSGANVLTF. Written as DNA, the CDR3 is TGTGCCAGCAGCTTGAAAGGACAGGTACCTTCTGGGGCCAACGTCCTGACTTTC.

The genes are TRBV5-6 and TRBJ2-7; a possible D gene is TRBD1 (6 bases). Germline V gives CDR1 SGHDT, CDR2 YYEEEE. The CDR3 has 15 amino acids. The V and J ends lost 2 bases and 0 bases respectively, with 12 bases between them. Written as DNA, the CDR3 is TGTGCCAGCAGCTTCGGGACAACAAGCTCCTACGAGCAGTACTTC. Residues: CASSFGTTSSYEQYF.

The rearrangement uses TRBV29-1 and TRBJ2-1, with 13 bases lining up with TRBD2. V gave up 8 bases and J gave up 6 bases; unmatched junction bases: 7. The CDR3 totals 14 residues. From germline, CDR1 is SQVTM and CDR2 ANQGSEA. The CDR3 loop is CSLIGTSGVNEQFF. CDR3 DNA sequence: TGCAGCCTGATAGGGACTAGCGGGGTCAATGAGCAGTTCTTC.

The rearrangement joins TRBV29-1 to TRBJ1-3; D may be TRBD1 (6 bases). Germline V gene sequence: CDR1 SQVTM, CDR2 ANQGSEA. This CDR3 comprises 13 residues. Trimming removed 7 bases from V and 1 base from J, with 11 bases in between. CDR3 bases: TGCAGCGCAGGCGGGACATCTGGAAACACCATATATTTT. Encoded protein: CSAGGTSGNTIYF.

The chain is built from TRBV7-8 and TRBJ1-1, with 8 positions matching TRBD1. There are 17 residues in the CDR3. With 4 bases clipped from V and 1 base from J, the junction kept 11 bases outside the gene matches. Germline-derived CDR1 and CDR2 are SGHVS and FQNEAQ. The CDR3, as DNA: TGTGCCAGCAGCTCAGCCCTAGTAGGACAGGGGAACACTGAAGCTTTCTTT. Encoded protein: CASSSALVGQGNTEAFF.

The chain combines TRBV19 with TRBJ1-4; 8 bases are shared with TRBD1. Germline V CDR1 and CDR2: LNHDA, SQIVND (reference sequence). V shed 4 bases and J 10 bases; nucleotides not matched to a gene: 8. The CDR3 is 14 amino acids. In nucleotides, the CDR3 is TGTGCCAGTAGTACCACGCGGACAGGGAGAAAACTGTTTTTT. As protein: CASSTTRTGRKLFF.

This sequence joins TRBV6-5 and TRBJ1-5; 9 bases are a match to TRBD1. The germline V gene encodes CDR1 MNHEY and CDR2 SVGAGI. V trimming: 4 bases; J trimming: 5 bases; junction bases outside the gene matches: 9. The CDR3 is 16 residues long. CDR3 protein: CASSSGQGWIDQPQHF. The CDR3 region has the DNA TGTGCCAGCAGTTCGGGACAGGGATGGATTGATCAGCCCCAGCATTTT.

The chain is built from TRBV28 and TRBJ1-2, with D hard to call. The CDR3 extends over 16 amino acids. CDR1 and CDR2 (germline): MDHEN, SYDVKM. The ends were cut back, 2 bases at V and 8 bases at J, with 21 bases in the middle. The CDR3 DNA follows: TGTGCCAGCAGTTTAGCCTGGTCCCGCCTCGGAGGGGGCTACACCTTC. It translates to CASSLAWSRLGGGYTF.

This clone was recorded once. The CDR3: CASSLEGDTEAFF. CDR3 DNA sequence: TGTGCCAGCAGCTTAGAGGGGGACACTGAAGCTTTCTTT. The J gene is TRBJ1-1, the V gene TRBV7-9; weak D call: TRBD1 (6 bases). The CDR3 is 13 amino acids. CDR1 and CDR2 from the germline V gene are SEHNR and FQNEAQ (reference sequence). V lost 1 base and J lost 3, with 6 bases in between.

This clone was recorded once. V and J are TRBV29-1 and TRBJ2-7, with TRBD1 matching 8 bases. This CDR3 is 15 amino acids long. J was trimmed by 2 bases and V by 4 bases; bases with no gene match: 10. Germline CDR1 reads SQVTM; CDR2 reads ANQGSEA. This CDR3 reads CSVVKLGTGAYEQYF. CDR3 sequence (DNA): TGCAGCGTTGTTAAGCTCGGGACAGGTGCCTACGAGCAGTACTTC.

The chain is built from TRBV7-2 and TRBJ2-3; 9 nucleotides match TRBD2. The CDR3 totals 19 residues. V lost 4 bases and J lost 5; bases outside the gene matches: 19. The germline V gene encodes CDR1 SGHTA and CDR2 FQGNSA. Written as DNA, the CDR3 is TGTGCCAGCAGCTCCCCTATAGATGCGGGGGGGCAGGTCAAAGATACGCAGTATTTT. Translated, it gives CASSSPIDAGGQVKDTQYF.

This clone was seen a handful of times. This sequence joins TRBV15 and TRBJ1-4; no definite D call. Germline V lookup: CDR1 LNHNV, CDR2 YYDKDF (reference sequence). There are 16 residues in the CDR3. The V end lost 0 bases, the J end lost 5 bases, and 13 bases lay between the germline ends. CDR3 region: CATSRDYKGGNEKLFF. The CDR3 nucleotides read TGTGCCACCAGCAGAGATTATAAGGGCGGGAATGAAAAACTGTTTTTT.

CDR3 coding DNA: TGTGCCAGCAGTTTCCAGGCCCATTCACCCCTCCACTTT. It yields the protein CASSFQAHSPLHF. The rearrangement joins TRBV12-3 or TRBV12-4 to TRBJ1-6, with D unclear. CDR3 size: 13 residues. V dropped 3 bases and J dropped 8 bases, with 8 bases sitting between them.

The chain recombines TRBV9 with TRBJ1-3; D is undetermined. Germline CDR1 SGDLS, CDR2 YYNGEE. Trimming removed 7 bases at V and 0 bases at J, with 8 bases between. The CDR3 has 13 amino acids. The DNA of the CDR3 is TGTGCCAGCGGAGCAGTCTCTGGAAACACCATATATTTT. Translating it yields CASGAVSGNTIYF.

This chain uses TRBV6-2 or TRBV6-3 with TRBJ2-7, with 8 bases aligning to TRBD2. After removal of 2 bases from V and 2 bases from J, the junction contained 5 bases not matched to a gene. The CDR3 is 15 amino acids. Germline V gene sequence: CDR1 MNHEY, CDR2 SVGEGT. The DNA for the CDR3 is TGTGCCAGCAGTTACGCGTCGGGGGGGCCCTACGAGCAGTACTTC. As protein: CASSYASGGPYEQYF.

The genes are TRBV24-1 and TRBJ2-7; D gene unclear. The germline CDR1 and CDR2 sequences are KGHDR and SFDVKD. V was shortened by 7 bases and J by 2 bases, with 11 bases between the two germline ends. This CDR3 spans 13 amino acids. CDR3 loop: CATSPRAPYEQYF. DNA for the CDR3: TGTGCCACCAGCCCGCGAGCCCCCTACGAGCAGTACTTC.

The chain employs TRBV28 and TRBJ2-6; possible D gene TRBD1, 5 bases. Germline CDR1 is MDHEN and CDR2 is SYDVKM. V shed 3 bases and J shed 1 base, with 19 bases lying between them. The CDR3 sequence is 19 residues long. CDR3 loop: CASSFPPPGLQSGANVLTF. As DNA, the CDR3 is TGTGCCAGCAGTTTCCCGCCGCCAGGGTTGCAATCTGGGGCCAACGTCCTGACTTTC.

This clone was seen just once. V gene TRBV7-9 combines with J gene TRBJ1-3; D is uncertain. Germline V lookup: CDR1 SEHNR, CDR2 FQNEAQ (reference sequence). CDR3 size: 17 residues. V lost 3 bases and J lost 0, with 15 bases in between. The CDR3 spells CASSFLATSSSGNTIYF. DNA for the CDR3: TGTGCCAGCAGCTTTCTCGCGACTTCGAGCTCTGGAAACACCATATATTTT.

The V gene is TRBV3-1 (or the pseudogene TRBV3-2), the J gene TRBJ1-3; TRBD1 matches at 8 bases. V trimming: 3 bases; J trimming: 4 bases; junction bases outside the gene matches: 5. The length of the CDR3 is 15 residues. Germline CDR1 is LGHDT and CDR2 is YNNKEL (reference sequence). CDR3 sequence: CASSQGRGLGNTIYF. The CDR3 coding sequence is TGTGCCAGCAGCCAGGGCAGGGGGCTAGGAAACACCATATATTTT.

This chain joins TRBV7-2 and TRBJ2-1; 8 bases align to TRBD2. The CDR3 runs 14 residues. The J segment lost 14 bases and the V segment lost 4 bases, leaving 13 bases of the junction unmatched. Germline values: CDR1 SGHTA, CDR2 FQGNSA. CDR3 bases: TGTGCCAGCAGCTCACGAACAAGCGGGGGTTCCGAGTTCTTC. This codes for CASSSRTSGGSEFF.

This sequence joins TRBV13 and TRBJ2-2; D perhaps matches TRBD2 (5 bases). Trimming removed 4 bases from V and 4 bases from J, with 13 bases in between. The CDR3 sequence is 15 residues long. CDR1 and CDR2 from the germline V gene are PRHDT and FYEKMQ (reference sequence). CDR3 loop: CASSSTRGGTGELFF. DNA of the CDR3: TGTGCCAGCAGCTCCACTAGAGGAGGCACCGGGGAGCTGTTTTTT.

The chain has TRBV14 and TRBJ2-3; the D gene is possibly TRBD1 (6 bases). The length of the CDR3 is 14 residues. CDR1 is SGHDN, CDR2 FVKESK, per germline. Trimming cost V 1 base and J 4 bases, with 9 bases left between them. CDR3: CASSQARGSDTQYF. The CDR3 DNA reads TGTGCCAGCAGCCAAGCCAGGGGATCAGATACGCAGTATTTT.

This clone occurred many times. The chain carries TRBV18 and TRBJ1-1; D unclear. The CDR3 extends over 12 amino acids. The ends were cut back, 2 bases at V and 7 bases at J, with 8 bases in the middle. Per germline, CDR1 KGHSH and CDR2 LQKENI. CDR3 region: CASSPSADEAFF. The CDR3 region has the DNA TGTGCCAGCTCACCATCTGCGGATGAAGCTTTCTTT.

CDR3 residues: CASSPGGGGTYEQYF. CDR3 sequence (DNA): TGTGCCAGCAGCCCTGGGGGTGGGGGGACCTACGAGCAGTACTTC. This chain links TRBV7-2 with TRBJ2-7; TRBD2 is a possible D gene (6 bases). CDR1 is SGHTA, CDR2 FQGNSA, per germline. Trimming shortened V by 5 bases and J by 2 bases, and 16 bases separated the two germline ends. There are 15 residues in the CDR3.

This chain joins TRBV19 and TRBJ2-5, with 7 bases that match TRBD2. Germline CDR1 LNHDA, CDR2 SQIVND (reference sequence). V was pared by 6 bases and J by 13 bases, with 5 bases of the junction left unmatched. This CDR3 comprises 10 residues. As DNA, the CDR3 is TGTGCCAGTAGGGGGGAGGGGAGGTACTTC. This codes for CASRGEGRYF.

The CDR3: CASSEGLQGEKLFF. CDR3 nucleotide sequence: TGTGCCAGCAGTGAAGGCCTTCAGGGTGAAAAACTGTTTTTT. The V and J genes are TRBV2 and TRBJ1-4, with D tentatively TRBD1 (5 bases). The length of the CDR3 is 14 residues. The V and J ends lost 1 base and 7 bases respectively, with 10 bases between them. CDR1 and CDR2 (germline): SNHLY, FYNNEI.

This clone was observed a single time. The chain joins TRBV29-1 to TRBJ1-1, with 7 bases lining up with TRBD1. The CDR3 extends over 14 amino acids. Per the germline V gene, CDR1 is SQVTM and CDR2 is ANQGSEA. The trim removed 3 bases at V and 7 bases at J, leaving 11 bases unmatched. CDR3 amino acids: CSVEGTGEYNEAFF. CDR3 nucleotide sequence: TGCAGCGTTGAGGGCACAGGGGAGTATAATGAAGCTTTCTTT.